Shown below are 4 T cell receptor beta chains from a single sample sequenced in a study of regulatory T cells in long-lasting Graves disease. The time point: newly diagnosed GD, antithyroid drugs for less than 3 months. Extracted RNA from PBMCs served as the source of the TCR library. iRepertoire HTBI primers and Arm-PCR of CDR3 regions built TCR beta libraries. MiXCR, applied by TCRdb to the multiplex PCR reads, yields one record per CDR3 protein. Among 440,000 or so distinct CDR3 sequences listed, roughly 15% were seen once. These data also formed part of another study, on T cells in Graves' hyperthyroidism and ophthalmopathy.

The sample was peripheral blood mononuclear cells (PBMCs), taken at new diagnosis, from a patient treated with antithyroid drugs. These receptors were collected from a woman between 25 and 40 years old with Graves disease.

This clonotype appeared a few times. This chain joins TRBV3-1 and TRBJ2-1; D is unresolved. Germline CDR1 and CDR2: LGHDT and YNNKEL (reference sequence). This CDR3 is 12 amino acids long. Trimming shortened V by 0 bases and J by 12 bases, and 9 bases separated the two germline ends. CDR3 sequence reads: CASSQDQSGQFF. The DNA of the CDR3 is TGTGCCAGCAGCCAAGATCAGAGTGGGCAGTTCTTC.

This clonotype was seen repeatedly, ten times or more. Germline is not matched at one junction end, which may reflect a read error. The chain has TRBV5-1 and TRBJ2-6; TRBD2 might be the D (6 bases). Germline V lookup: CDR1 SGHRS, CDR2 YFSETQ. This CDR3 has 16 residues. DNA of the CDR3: TGTGCCAGCAGCTTAGTACGGGGGTCCGGGGCCAACGTCCTGACTTTC. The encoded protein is CASSLVRGSGANVLTF.

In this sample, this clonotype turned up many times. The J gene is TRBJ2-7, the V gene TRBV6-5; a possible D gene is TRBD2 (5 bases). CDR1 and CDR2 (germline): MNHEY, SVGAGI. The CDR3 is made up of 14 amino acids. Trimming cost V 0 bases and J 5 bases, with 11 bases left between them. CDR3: CASSYSGPGNEQYF. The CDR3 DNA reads TGTGCCAGCAGTTACTCGGGCCCGGGGAACGAGCAGTACTTC.

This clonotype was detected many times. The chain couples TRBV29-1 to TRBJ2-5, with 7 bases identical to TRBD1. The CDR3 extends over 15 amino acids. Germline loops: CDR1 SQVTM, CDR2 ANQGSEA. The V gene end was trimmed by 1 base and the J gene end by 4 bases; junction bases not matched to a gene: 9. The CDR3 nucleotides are TGCAGCGTTGAAGGAGTACAGGGGAGAGGAGAGACCCAGTACTTC. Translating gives CSVEGVQGRGETQYF.